The text below deals with one T cell receptor (beta chain). Antigen unknown. V gave up 6 bases and J gave up 3 bases; unmatched junction bases: 10. Germline CDR1 is MDHEN and CDR2 is SYDVKM. The CDR3 is 16 amino acids. These data belong to a study of cytomegalovirus exposure and HLA in healthy donors. The overall study: Of the donors genotyped, several hundred in all, 80% to 85% fell in the Caucasian-associated ancestry cluster.

PCR primers comprised 60 Vbeta and 13 Jbeta primers. Only in-frame clones appear in the TCRdb table, and some are missing; sequencing was by immunoSEQ multiplex PCR. The table includes 170,000 or so clones, over 80% detected once. Study results and limitations: The authors listed some 150 TCR beta chains as cytomegalovirus-associated. An analysis was carried out at a later point. It showed that HLA-associated TCR beta chains were more clonally expanded than equally common non-associated chains. Most of the CMV-associated TCR beta chains (in a later analysis) appeared to be HLA-restricted.

The sequenced sample consisted of PBMCs. The TCR sequence derives from a man aged 50 or older in good health and CMV-seronegative. The V gene is TRBV28, the J gene TRBJ2-1, with 8 bases matching TRBD1. The CDR3 DNA is TGTGCCAGCAGATCAGAAACAGGGGGAGACTACAATGAGCAGTTCTTC. As protein: CASRSETGGDYNEQFF. Combining the CDR3 with reference TRBV28 and TRBJ2-1 gives the whole variable domain DVKVTQSSRYLVKRTGEKVFLECVQDMDHENMFWYRQDPGLGLRLIYFSYDVKMKEKGDIPEGYSVSREKKERFSLILESASTNQTSMYLCASRSETGGDYNEQFFGPGTRLTVL.